This T cell receptor (beta chain) was identified in a study of beta chain features in type 1 diabetes. Study summary: Examined across all samples were over 85 million sorted cells. Study results and limitations: TCRB repertoires of naive, central memory and Treg cells appeared more similar among patients than among healthy donors. Type 1 diabetes patients showed a moderate but significant shortening of TCRB CDR3s in all four CD4+ subsets. Fewer junction insertions and more nucleotide deletions appeared in type 1 diabetes patients.

TCRB transcripts that were expressed got sequenced, as all of the isolated RNA had been reverse transcribed. Assay: immunoSEQ multiplex PCR; the TCRdb copy retains only in-frame clones and omits some. Altogether about 170,000 clones are present, 6.5% to 9.5% being singletons, with the ten largest covering approximately 0.85%. This clone came up a few times. The target antigen is unknown. This sequence was found in a woman aged 35 to 49 with type 1 diabetes. The sample comprised central memory CD4+ T cells from blood.

The CDR3 is CAGGTGGSPLHF. CDR3 coding DNA: TGTGCCGGCGGGACAGGGGGGTCACCCCTCCACTTT. V is TRBV6-1 and J is TRBJ1-6; TRBD1 agrees at 11 bases. The germline V gene has CDR1 MNHNS and CDR2 SASEGT. The CDR3 is 12 amino acids. The V segment lost 11 bases and the J segment 10 bases; nucleotides outside the gene matches: 4.